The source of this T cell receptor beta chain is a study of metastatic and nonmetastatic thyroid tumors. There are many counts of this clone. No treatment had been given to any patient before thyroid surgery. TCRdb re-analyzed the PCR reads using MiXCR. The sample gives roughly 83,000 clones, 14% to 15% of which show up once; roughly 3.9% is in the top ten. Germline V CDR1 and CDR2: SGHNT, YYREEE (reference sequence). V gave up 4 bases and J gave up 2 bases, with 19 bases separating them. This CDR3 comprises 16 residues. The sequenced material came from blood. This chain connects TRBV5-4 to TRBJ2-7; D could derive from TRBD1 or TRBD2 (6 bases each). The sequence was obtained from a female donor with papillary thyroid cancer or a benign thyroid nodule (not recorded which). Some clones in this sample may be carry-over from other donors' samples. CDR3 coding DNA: TGTGCCAGCAGCGATGGCGGGACAACGACACCCTACGAGCAGTACTTC. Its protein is CASSDGGTTTPYEQYF.